Following are 24 T cell receptor beta chains from one sample sequenced in a study of PD-L1 blockade in urothelial cancer. The protocol was immunoSEQ multiplex PCR, while the TCRdb copy is restricted to in-frame clones and leaves out a portion. This table holds about 74,000 clones, roughly 80% found once. The source was PBMCs, collected around atezolizumab (anti-PD-L1) treatment. The source of these receptors is a man in his 70s with urothelial cancer.

The V gene is TRBV7-2, the J gene TRBJ2-2, with TRBD1 as a possible D gene (6 bases). Trimming removed 3 bases from V and 2 bases from J, with 10 bases in between. This CDR3 contains 15 residues. Germline V CDR1 and CDR2: SGHTA, FQGNSA. The CDR3 bases are TGTGCCAGCAGCTTCCGGACAGCCAACACCGGGGAGCTGTTTTTT. Translated, it gives CASSFRTANTGELFF.

This clone was detected only a few times. The chain is built from TRBV11-2 and TRBJ2-1, with D tentatively TRBD2 (5 bases). The CDR3 covers 16 residues. Germline values: CDR1 SGHAT, CDR2 FQNNGV. Trimming pared 0 bases from V and 0 bases from J, leaving 9 bases between. CDR3 sequence (DNA): TGTGCCAGCAGCTTAGATCCGGGGAGCTCCTACAATGAGCAGTTCTTC. This encodes CASSLDPGSSYNEQFF.

The gene calls are TRBV28 and TRBJ1-1, with 9 bases aligning to TRBD1. Trimming took 4 bases from V and 4 from J; bases not matched to a gene: 13. The CDR3 runs to 17 residues. Germline V CDR1 and CDR2: MDHEN, SYDVKM. Here the CDR3 reads CASSSILPGQGPTEAFF. CDR3 nucleotide sequence: TGTGCCAGCAGTTCGATTCTACCGGGACAGGGCCCCACTGAAGCTTTCTTT.

This sequence joins TRBV5-4 and TRBJ2-5, with 11 bases fitting TRBD2. V shed 3 bases, J shed 0 bases, and the junction held 4 bases outside the gene matches. The CDR3 has 16 amino acids. Per germline, CDR1 SGHNT and CDR2 YYREEE (reference sequence). The DNA for the CDR3 is TGTGCCAGCAGCTCAGGACTAGCGGGTTACCAAGAGACCCAGTACTTC. It yields the protein CASSSGLAGYQETQYF.

V is TRBV29-1 and J is TRBJ1-2; D perhaps matches TRBD1 (6 bases). CDR3 length: 14 residues. V lost 0 bases, J lost 5 bases, and 13 bases lay in between. Germline V gene lookup returns CDR1 SQVTM and CDR2 ANQGSEA. This chain's CDR3 is CSVEDGGGHYGYTF. CDR3 DNA: TGCAGCGTTGAAGACGGGGGGGGGCATTATGGCTACACCTTC.

V is TRBV28 and J is TRBJ2-1; 10 bases map to TRBD2. V lost 1 base, J lost 7 bases, and 13 bases stayed unmatched. From germline, CDR1 is MDHEN and CDR2 SYDVKM. CDR3 size: 18 residues. CDR3 bases: TGTGCCAGCAGTTTATACCGCCTGGGAGCGGGAGGGATTAATGAGCAGTTCTTC. Protein product: CASSLYRLGAGGINEQFF.

This sequence joins TRBV4-2 and TRBJ2-5; unclear D gene. CDR3 size: 14 residues. Trimming stripped 0 bases from V and 4 bases from J, with 9 bases between. Germline values: CDR1 LGHNA, CDR2 YNFKEQ. CDR3 in DNA: TGTGCCAGCAGCCAAGATCGAGCGACAGAGACCCAGTACTTC. This gives the protein CASSQDRATETQYF.

There are a few counts of this clone. The V and J genes are TRBV18 and TRBJ1-1; D possibly corresponds to TRBD1 (5 bases). The ends were cut back, 4 bases at V and 8 bases at J, with 14 bases in the middle. Germline V lookup: CDR1 KGHSH, CDR2 LQKENI. The CDR3 is made up of 13 amino acids. CDR3 in amino acids: CASSRGDAAEAFF. The CDR3 DNA reads as TGTGCCAGCTCACGGGGGGACGCAGCCGAAGCTTTCTTT.

The rearrangement links TRBV27 to TRBJ2-3; D is ambiguous. The V end was cut by 3 bases, the J end by 3 bases, with 13 bases between. Germline loops: CDR1 MNHEY, CDR2 SMNVEV (reference sequence). The CDR3 contains 15 residues. For the CDR3, the DNA is TGTGCCAGCAGTTTCCGCCAGCCCGGGACAGATACGCAGTATTTT. Translation: CASSFRQPGTDTQYF.

This chain links TRBV18 with TRBJ2-3, with TRBD1 as a possible D gene (7 bases). Trimming cost V 3 bases and J 5 bases, with 12 bases left between them. CDR3 length equals 14 residues. CDR1 is KGHSH, CDR2 LQKENI, per germline. Here the CDR3 DNA reads TGTGCCAGCTCACCGAAGCAGGGGGGAGATACGCAGTATTTT. Translation: CASSPKQGGDTQYF.

The CDR3 DNA is TGTGCCAGCTCAGACACTAGGACCGGGGAGCTGTTTTTT. It codes for CASSDTRTGELFF. The rearrangement links TRBV18 to TRBJ2-2; D might be TRBD2 (5 bases). CDR1 and CDR2 from the germline V gene are KGHSH and LQKENI. This CDR3 spans 13 amino acids. V gave up 5 bases and J gave up 5 bases, with 9 bases separating them.

The V call is TRBV6-4, the J call TRBJ1-4; no clear D. V lost 8 bases to trimming and J lost 8 bases, with 15 bases between them. The germline gives CDR1 MRHNA, CDR2 SNTAGT. This CDR3 has 13 amino acids. The CDR3, as DNA: TGTGCCAGCTCTAAGCGGGCAGGCGAAAAACTGTTTTTT. Translated: CASSKRAGEKLFF.

V usage is TRBV19 and J usage is TRBJ1-1; perhaps TRBD1 as D (6 bases). V dropped 9 bases and J dropped 4 bases, with 12 bases sitting between them. Germline CDR1 LNHDA, CDR2 SQIVND (reference sequence). The CDR3 spans 12 residues. The CDR3 nucleotides read TGTGCCAGCTCCAGGGGTAGCACTGAAGCTTTCTTT. Residues: CASSRGSTEAFF.

The chain links TRBV6-1 to TRBJ2-7, with D possibly matching TRBD2 (6 bases). The CDR3 is 18 residues long. Trimming pared 4 bases from V and 3 bases from J, leaving 25 bases between. Germline CDR1 reads MNHNS; CDR2 reads SASEGT. The CDR3 sequence is CASSGVWSGGPMSYEQYF. In DNA form, the CDR3 reads TGTGCCAGCAGTGGGGTTTGGTCCGGAGGGCCCATGAGCTACGAGCAGTACTTC.

V usage is TRBV7-9 and J usage is TRBJ1-2; D possibly corresponds to TRBD1 (5 bases). The CDR3 length is 14 residues. CDR1 and CDR2 from the germline V gene are SEHNR and FQNEAQ (reference sequence). Trimming stripped 6 bases from V and 4 bases from J, with 15 bases between. CDR3 region: CASSSSTASYGYTF. The CDR3 nucleotides are TGTGCCAGCAGTTCATCGACAGCCTCCTATGGCTACACCTTC.

The chain couples TRBV29-1 to TRBJ2-2; perhaps TRBD1 as D (6 bases). V lost 2 bases, J lost 0 bases, and 7 bases lay in between. The CDR3 loop spans 14 amino acids. Germline V gene lookup returns CDR1 SQVTM and CDR2 ANQGSEA. The CDR3: CSVEKGANTGELFF. CDR3 coding DNA: TGCAGCGTTGAAAAGGGGGCGAACACCGGGGAGCTGTTTTTT.

The J gene is TRBJ2-7, the V gene TRBV30; 10 bases are a match to TRBD2. V shed 1 base, J shed 4 bases, and the junction held 4 bases outside the gene matches. This CDR3 region has 14 residues. Germline lookup yields CDR1 GTSNPN and CDR2 SVGIG (reference sequence). CDR3 in amino acids: CAWSGSGRKYEQYF. In DNA form, the CDR3 reads TGTGCCTGGAGTGGTAGCGGGAGGAAGTACGAGCAGTACTTC.

The chain uses TRBV19 and TRBJ1-5, with TRBD1 matching 10 bases. The CDR3 consists of 17 residues. Trimming at V came to 6 bases and at J to 5 bases, leaving 13 bases not matched to a gene. Germline CDR1 is LNHDA and CDR2 is SQIVND (reference sequence). For the CDR3, the DNA is TGTGCCAGTAGCCAGGCACCGGGACAGGGGTCCTATCAGCCCCAGCATTTT. It encodes CASSQAPGQGSYQPQHF.

The chain combines TRBV7-9 with TRBJ1-1, with TRBD1 as a possible D gene (6 bases). From germline, CDR1 is SEHNR and CDR2 FQNEAQ (reference sequence). V dropped 1 base and J dropped 1 base, with 10 bases sitting between them. This CDR3 region has 15 residues. The CDR3 spells CASSLDGTTNTEAFF. The CDR3 coding sequence is TGTGCCAGCAGCTTAGACGGGACAACGAACACTGAAGCTTTCTTT. The complete variable domain, with remaining parts taken from reference TRBV7-9 and TRBJ1-1, reads DTGVSQNPRHKITKRGQNVTFRCDPISEHNRLYWYRQTLGQGPEFLTYFQNEAQLEKSRLLSDRFSAERPKGSFSTLEIQRTEQGDSAMYLCASSLDGTTNTEAFFGQGTRLTVV.

The rearrangement links TRBV10-3 to TRBJ2-3; perhaps TRBD1 as D (5 bases). This CDR3 is 16 amino acids long. Per germline, CDR1 ENHRY and CDR2 SYGVKD. Trimming left V 2 bases short and J 2 bases short, with 14 bases between. In DNA, the CDR3 is TGTGCCATCAGTGAGGGGCAGGGTCGTTTCACAGATACGCAGTATTTT. Its translation: CAISEGQGRFTDTQYF.

The gene calls are TRBV29-1 and TRBJ1-5, with a weak D call TRBD1 (5 bases). This CDR3 region has 14 residues. V lost 4 bases and J 2 bases, leaving 12 bases between the germline ends. Germline values: CDR1 SQVTM, CDR2 ANQGSEA. The DNA for the CDR3 is TGCAGCGTTGTCCAGGGAAGCGGCAATCAGCCCCAGCATTTT. Its protein product is CSVVQGSGNQPQHF.

This clone was detected only once. The chain uses TRBV7-2 and TRBJ2-5; TRBD2 agrees at 8 bases. This CDR3 is 13 amino acids long. CDR1 is SGHTA, CDR2 FQGNSA, per germline. V lost 5 bases and J lost 7; bases outside the gene matches: 6. CDR3 protein: CASSRSGRGTQYF. The CDR3 coding sequence is TGTGCCAGCAGCCGATCCGGGAGGGGGACCCAGTACTTC. The variable domain in full, with the rest retrieved from reference TRBV7-2 and TRBJ2-5, is GAGVSQSPSNKVTEKGKDVELRCDPISGHTALYWYRQSLGQGLEFLIYFQGNSAPDKSGLPSDRFSAERTGGSVSTLTIQRTQQEDSAVYLCASSRSGRGTQYFGPGTRLLVL.

Only a few counts were recorded for this clone. V gene TRBV7-6 combines with J gene TRBJ2-3, with TRBD2 identical over 7 bases. The junction had 10 bases not matched to a gene; V was cut back by 4 bases and J by 6 bases. The CDR3 has 15 residues. CDR1 is SGHVS and CDR2 is FNYEAQ in the germline V gene. Here the CDR3 DNA reads TGTGCCAGCAGCTCGTCGGGCGGGAGTATGGATACGCAGTATTTT. It specifies CASSSSGGSMDTQYF. The entire variable domain, with the rest obtained from reference TRBV7-6 and TRBJ2-3, is as follows: GAGVSQSPRYKVTKRGQDVALRCDPISGHVSLYWYRQALGQGPEFLTYFNYEAQQDKSGLPNDRFSAERPEGSISTLTIQRTEQRDSAMYRCASSSSGGSMDTQYFGPGTRLTVL.

The rearrangement links TRBV28 to TRBJ2-7; tentatively, D is TRBD1 (5 bases). Trimming stripped 8 bases from V and 7 bases from J, with 21 bases between. This CDR3 region has 14 residues. Germline loops: CDR1 MDHEN, CDR2 SYDVKM. The CDR3 DNA reads as TGTGCCAGCGGAGACAGTTCGCCCCTCGGTGAGCAGTACTTC. Encoded protein: CASGDSSPLGEQYF.